Reported below is one T cell receptor beta chain. Antigen unknown. This CDR3 contains 15 residues. The ends were cut back, 6 bases at V and 4 bases at J, with 16 bases in the middle. Germline CDR1 reads MNHEY; CDR2 reads SVGAGI. This sample was included in a study of Ad26.COV2.S vaccination and SARS-CoV-2 variants. Study observations and caveats: Breadth measured for non-spike TCRs was similar across vaccine and placebo recipients.

Treatment noted: about 20 received Ad26.COV2.S at low or high dose, single or two shots; 5 received placebo; per-sample allocation not given. The samples date from day 63 after the first vaccine or placebo injection. What was given as vaccine was an Ad26 vector encoding Wuhan-strain SARS-CoV-2 spike. Method: immunoSEQ multiplex PCR; TCRdb's copy keeps in-frame clones and lacks some. The sample has around 400,000 clones, around 90% seen once; the top ten hold about 12%. The clonotype originates from a person aged 18-60 years who received the Ad26.COV2.S COVID-19 vaccine or a placebo. The material sequenced was peripheral blood, taken in a trial of Ad26.COV2.S vaccine versus placebo. This chain uses TRBV6-5 with TRBJ2-1, with D hard to call. This CDR3 reads CASSNPSQPYNEQFF. In nucleotides, the CDR3 is TGTGCCAGCAGCAACCCATCTCAACCTTACAATGAGCAGTTCTTC.